This TCR beta chain was documented in a study of blood T cells in healthy people across ages. Sample-barcoded 5' priming and a J-beta primer mix drove a second PCR of roughly 7 to 11 cycles. TCRdb used MiXCR to reprocess the 5' RACE reads, holding one entry per CDR3 protein. The table has around 1,900,000 distinct CDR3 sequences, 39% seen once. V lost 3 bases to trimming and J lost 7 bases, with 16 bases between them. This CDR3 has 14 amino acids. Germline V gene lookup returns CDR1 DFQATT and CDR2 SNEGSKA (reference sequence). The source material was blood. The rearrangement joins TRBV20-1 to TRBJ2-1; possibly TRBD2 for D (5 bases). This receptor was obtained from a human donor in good health. CDR3 DNA: TGCAGTGCTAGTCCCCCGGCCACGGGAAATGAGCAGTTCTTC. This gives the protein CSASPPATGNEQFF.